Shown below are 5 T cell receptor beta chains from a single sample sequenced in a study of PD-1 blockade in mismatch repair-deficient tumors (TCRdb year 2017). Library generation was performed with the immunoSEQ multiplex PCR assay. Sourced from immuneACCESS, this table was stored by TCRdb with only in-frame sequences that have V and J called. A share of the clones is absent; for the studies checked, an unresolved V gene accounts for under half, and the remainder has no known explanation. The table for this sample lists 15,000 to 20,000 clones; roughly 83% of them were counted only once. 17% of the sample rests with the top ten. The time point label, as the study defines it: peripheral blood before pembrolizumab. This material consisted of PBMCs, taken before pembrolizumab treatment. Receptors were obtained from an adult with mismatch repair-deficient cancer.

The chain combines TRBV28 with TRBJ2-3; D remains ambiguous. The V end was cut by 5 bases, the J end by 5 bases, with 14 bases between. From germline, CDR1 is MDHEN and CDR2 SYDVKM. This CDR3 is built from 14 residues. The chain's CDR3 is CASSVDMAEDTQYF. The CDR3 nucleotides read TGTGCCAGCAGTGTCGACATGGCCGAAGATACGCAGTATTTT.

The chain recombines TRBV20-1 with TRBJ1-1; a possible D gene is TRBD1 (5 bases). Trimming stripped 2 bases from V and 4 bases from J, with 5 bases between. Germline loops: CDR1 DFQATT, CDR2 SNEGSKA (reference sequence). There are 11 residues in the CDR3. For the CDR3, the DNA is TGCAGTGCTAGAACAGGCACTGAAGCTTTCTTT. Its translation is CSARTGTEAFF.

V is TRBV19 and J is TRBJ2-1; D is undetermined. Between the trimmed V and J ends, which lost 3 bases and 9 bases, there was a span of 12 bases. The CDR3 has 13 residues. Germline V lookup: CDR1 LNHDA, CDR2 SQIVND (reference sequence). CDR3 in amino acids: CASSIKWASEQFF. In DNA, the CDR3 is TGTGCCAGTAGTATTAAATGGGCCAGTGAGCAGTTCTTC.

This chain connects TRBV28 to TRBJ1-4, with 9 positions matching TRBD1. This CDR3 is 14 amino acids long. The germline gives CDR1 MDHEN, CDR2 SYDVKM. V lost 6 bases to trimming and J lost 8 bases; unmatched junction nucleotides: 7. CDR3 DNA: TGTGCCAGCAGCTGGGACAGGGTCGGGGAAAAACTGTTTTTT. Its protein is CASSWDRVGEKLFF. Looking up the rest from reference TRBV28 and TRBJ1-4 gives the full variable domain: DVKVTQSSRYLVKRTGEKVFLECVQDMDHENMFWYRQDPGLGLRLIYFSYDVKMKEKGDIPEGYSVSREKKERFSLILESASTNQTSMYLCASSWDRVGEKLFFGSGTQLSVL.

This chain joins TRBV30 and TRBJ2-7, with D perhaps TRBD1 or TRBD2 (5 bases each). With 1 base removed from V and 2 bases from J, the gap between germline ends came to 9 bases. The CDR3 totals 13 residues. In germline, CDR1 is GTSNPN, CDR2 SVGIG (reference sequence). The CDR3 protein is CAWSAGAAYEQYF. CDR3 in DNA: TGTGCCTGGAGTGCCGGGGCCGCCTACGAGCAGTACTTC.